This record covers a single TCR beta chain. The antigen is not known. This entry comes from a study of vaccination effects on CD4 cells after COVID-19. Whole-study findings and limits: Clones of infection and vaccine origin contracted markedly late after vaccination. There were few convalescent patients in the study and no early post-infection timepoints.

Antigen-specific CD4+ T cells were expanded (with viral peptide pools) by the ViraFEST assay ahead of sequencing. With more than 9 days of culture completed, CD4+ T cells were isolated. In the vaccine recipients, nucleocapsid antibodies were negative and there was no prior SARS-CoV-2 infection. Cultures received IL-2 medium that replaced half the medium on days 3 and 7. The data were produced by immunoSEQ multiplex PCR, yet TCRdb's version contains in-frame clones alone and is incomplete. This sample has tens of thousands of clones, with approximately 73% found just once. Germline CDR1 is MNHNS and CDR2 is SASEGT. Trimming removed 2 bases at V and 4 bases at J, with 24 bases between. The CDR3 totals 18 residues.

The source of this sequence is a human donor who received a COVID-19 vaccine. Here the sequenced sample was CD4+ T cells from PBMCs cultured with SARS-CoV-2 spike peptides, taken before COVID-19 vaccination. The chain joins TRBV6-1 to TRBJ2-7; D might be TRBD1 (7 bases). DNA for the CDR3: TGTGCCAGCAGTGAACAGACGTGGAGGGGGCAGATTCGATACGAGCAGTACTTC. Protein product: CASSEQTWRGQIRYEQYF.